This T cell receptor (beta chain) was sequenced during a study of blood T cell repertoires in COVID-19. Across the study: Both acute and convalescent COVID-19 samples were obtained from the United States, Italy and Spain. T cells, B-cell-depleted T cells, or PBMCs provided the cDNA or gDNA that served as material.

The CDR3 covers 14 residues. J was trimmed by 7 bases and V by 1 base; bases with no gene match: 3. Germline V gives CDR1 KGHSH, CDR2 LQKENI. Profiling relied on immunoSEQ multiplex PCR, and the TCRdb table lists in-frame clones only, not all of them. The repertoire has about 100,000 clones, roughly 84% of them found once; the top ten carry roughly 4.1%. Sequenced input: peripheral blood. The sequence was collected from a human donor in a cohort sampled during active COVID-19. V gene TRBV18 combines with J gene TRBJ1-5; 8 bases line up with TRBD1. The CDR3 sequence is CASSPRTGHQPQHF. DNA for the CDR3: TGTGCCAGCTCACCACGGACAGGGCACCAGCCCCAGCATTTT. Full variable domain (missing parts from reference TRBV18 and TRBJ1-5): NAGVMQNPRHLVRRRGQEARLRCSPMKGHSHVYWYRQLPEEGLKFMVYLQKENIIDESGMPKERFSAEFPKEGPSILRIQQVVRGDSAAYFCASSPRTGHQPQHFGDGTRLSIL.